This entry features one T cell receptor (beta chain) sequence. Its cognate antigen is unknown. TCRalpha and TCRbeta libraries used 5'RACE with constant-segment primers and UMIs. A single record per CDR3 protein comes from TCRdb applying MiXCR to the 5' RACE reads. The sample has roughly 200,000 distinct CDR3 sequences; about a sixth are singletons. The sample belongs to a study of T-cell memory formation after mild COVID-19. Study findings and constraints: From day 15 to 85, contracting clones were balanced between CD4 and CD8, whereas later expanders leaned toward CD4+. The main location of contracting CD4+ clones was CM and EM, and that of contracting CD8+ clones was EMRA. Confirmation was lacking for SARS-CoV-2 specificity of second-wave clones that peaked on day 37.

The CDR3 is 16 amino acids. Germline CDR1 reads LGHDT; CDR2 reads YNNKEL (reference sequence). The V end was cut by 0 bases, the J end by 2 bases, with 14 bases between. The chain combines TRBV3-1 with TRBJ2-7, with D perhaps matching TRBD1 (6 bases). This receptor was identified in an adult woman who had mild COVID-19 (a few samples of this study predate the infection). Cell type and time point are not known. Sequenced material: PBMCs or a T cell subset sorted from them (not recorded which). The CDR3 DNA reads as TGTGCCAGCAGCCAAGATTGGGGGCAAATCGCCTACGAGCAGTACTTC. Translating it yields CASSQDWGQIAYEQYF.